The 9 T cell receptor beta chains presented below share a single source sample, sequenced in a study of cytomegalovirus exposure and HLA in healthy donors. The protocol was immunoSEQ multiplex PCR, while the TCRdb copy is restricted to in-frame clones and leaves out a portion. The sample gives roughly 250,000 clones, around nine tenths of which show up once; about 2.5% is in the top ten. Sequencing input: PBMCs. The receptors derive from a young man in good health and CMV-seronegative.

The chain employs TRBV27 and TRBJ2-1; D is possibly TRBD2 (5 bases). Germline V gene data show CDR1 as MNHEY and CDR2 as SMNVEV (reference sequence). This CDR3 region has 17 residues. Between the trimmed V and J ends, which lost 1 base and 3 bases, there was a span of 16 bases. In DNA form, the CDR3 reads TGTGCCAGCAGTTTATTTGGACTCCATGGGAACTACAATGAGCAGTTCTTC. It yields the protein CASSLFGLHGNYNEQFF.

This clone was detected only once. The chain combines TRBV5-5 with TRBJ2-7, with 7 bases matching TRBD2. This CDR3 region has 14 residues. The germline gives CDR1 SGHKS, CDR2 YYEKEE (reference sequence). V was clipped by 7 bases and J by 3 bases; unmatched bases: 10. CDR3 region: CASSWLSGVYEQYF. DNA for the CDR3: TGTGCCAGCTCTTGGTTAAGCGGGGTCTACGAGCAGTACTTC.

The rearrangement joins TRBV2 to TRBJ2-3; 10 nucleotides match TRBD2. CDR1 SNHLY and CDR2 FYNNEI come from the germline V gene. CDR3 length equals 14 residues. V shed 7 bases, J shed 1 base, and the junction held 2 bases outside the gene matches. Here the CDR3 DNA reads TGTGCCAGCAAGGGGACTAGCGGCACAGATACGCAGTATTTT. Residues: CASKGTSGTDTQYF.

This chain joins TRBV2 and TRBJ1-4, with 7 bases lining up with TRBD1. Germline V gene sequence: CDR1 SNHLY, CDR2 FYNNEI. CDR3 length: 14 amino acids. With 4 bases clipped from V and 10 bases from J, the junction kept 9 bases outside the gene matches. CDR3 nucleotide sequence: TGTGCCAGCAGTGTAGGGCAGGGGGAAGGAAAACTGTTTTTT. Translated: CASSVGQGEGKLFF.

This clone was seen only a few times. The chain uses TRBV10-1 and TRBJ1-2; 7 positions agree with TRBD1. The CDR3 has 13 residues. Trimming at V came to 10 bases and at J to 2 bases, leaving 7 bases not matched to a gene. Looked up from germline, CDR1 is WNHNN and CDR2 is SYGVQD (reference sequence). CDR3 amino acids: CATGDRGNYGYTF. The DNA for the CDR3 is TGCGCCACCGGGGACAGAGGGAACTATGGCTACACCTTC.

The CDR3 sequence: CASSPDSEQFF. CDR3 bases: TGTGCCAGCAGCCCCGACTCCGAGCAGTTCTTC. The chain has TRBV7-9 and TRBJ2-1; D remains unclear. CDR1 is SEHNR and CDR2 is FQNEAQ in the germline V gene (reference sequence). V dropped 5 bases and J dropped 10 bases, with 9 bases sitting between them. This CDR3 region has 11 residues.

The genes are TRBV4-3 and TRBJ2-1; a weak D match, TRBD2 (6 bases). CDR3 length equals 17 residues. Deletions cut 0 bases from V and 4 bases from J, with 16 bases between. Per germline, CDR1 LGHNA and CDR2 YSLEER. CDR3 amino acids: CASSQDVVQRAYNEQFF. CDR3 nucleotide sequence: TGCGCCAGCAGCCAAGATGTTGTTCAGCGGGCGTACAATGAGCAGTTCTTC.

V gene TRBV4-3 combines with J gene TRBJ1-1; D perhaps matches TRBD1 (6 bases). Germline values: CDR1 LGHNA, CDR2 YSLEER. The CDR3 is 14 amino acids. V was trimmed by 1 base and J by 3 bases, leaving 9 bases between them. The DNA of the CDR3 is TGCGCCAGCAGCCAAGGAAGACAGGACACTGAAGCTTTCTTT. Its protein product is CASSQGRQDTEAFF.

The CDR3 DNA is TGTGCCAGCAGTTATCCTGGCAGGGGCGACGAGCAGTACTTC. Translation: CASSYPGRGDEQYF. The chain links TRBV6-5 to TRBJ2-7, with TRBD1 as a possible D gene (6 bases). Trimming shortened V by 3 bases and J by 5 bases, and 14 bases separated the two germline ends. The CDR3 runs to 14 residues. CDR1 is MNHEY and CDR2 is SVGAGI in the germline V gene.